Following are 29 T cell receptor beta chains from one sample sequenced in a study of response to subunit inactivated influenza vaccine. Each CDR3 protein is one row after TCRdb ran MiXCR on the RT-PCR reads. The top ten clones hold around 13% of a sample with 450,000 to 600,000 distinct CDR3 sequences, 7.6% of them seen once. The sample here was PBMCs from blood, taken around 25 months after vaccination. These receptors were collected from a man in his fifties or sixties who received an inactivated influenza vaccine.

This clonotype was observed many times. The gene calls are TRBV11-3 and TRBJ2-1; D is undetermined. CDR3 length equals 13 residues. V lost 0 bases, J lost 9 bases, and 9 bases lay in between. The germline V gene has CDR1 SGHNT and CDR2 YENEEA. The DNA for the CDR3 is TGTGCCAGCAGCTTAGATTACAAAAGTGAGCAGTTCTTC. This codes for CASSLDYKSEQFF.

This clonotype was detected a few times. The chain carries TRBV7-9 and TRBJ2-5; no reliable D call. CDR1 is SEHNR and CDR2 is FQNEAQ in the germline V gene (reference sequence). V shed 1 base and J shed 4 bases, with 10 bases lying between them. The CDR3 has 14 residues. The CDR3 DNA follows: TGTGCCAGCAGCTTAGAGGCTAGTCGAGAGACCCAGTACTTC. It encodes CASSLEASRETQYF.

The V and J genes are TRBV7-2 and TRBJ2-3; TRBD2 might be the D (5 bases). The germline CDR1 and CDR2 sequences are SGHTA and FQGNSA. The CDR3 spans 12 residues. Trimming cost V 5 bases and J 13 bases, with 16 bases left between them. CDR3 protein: CASSLPARREYF. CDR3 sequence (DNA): TGTGCCAGCAGCCTACCCGCCCGGCGGGAGTATTTT.

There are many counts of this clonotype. CDR3: CASSLTQDNTEAFF. CDR3 in DNA: TGTGCCAGCAGCCTCACACAGGACAACACTGAAGCTTTCTTT. The V gene is TRBV7-8, the J gene TRBJ1-1, with a possible D match to TRBD1 (5 bases). Per germline, CDR1 SGHVS and CDR2 FQNEAQ. This CDR3 spans 14 amino acids. The ends were cut back, 5 bases at V and 2 bases at J, with 12 bases in the middle.

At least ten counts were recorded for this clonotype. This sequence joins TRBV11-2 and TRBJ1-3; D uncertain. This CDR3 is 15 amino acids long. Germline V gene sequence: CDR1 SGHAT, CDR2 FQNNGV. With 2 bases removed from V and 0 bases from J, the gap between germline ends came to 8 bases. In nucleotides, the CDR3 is TGTGCCAGCAGCTTACCAGGCCCCTCTGGAAACACCATATATTTT. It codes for CASSLPGPSGNTIYF. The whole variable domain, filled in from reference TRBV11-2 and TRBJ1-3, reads EAGVAQSPRYKIIEKRQSVAFWCNPISGHATLYWYQQILGQGPKLLIQFQNNGVVDDSQLPKDRFSAERLKGVDSTLKIQPAKLEDSAVYLCASSLPGPSGNTIYFGEGSWLTVV.

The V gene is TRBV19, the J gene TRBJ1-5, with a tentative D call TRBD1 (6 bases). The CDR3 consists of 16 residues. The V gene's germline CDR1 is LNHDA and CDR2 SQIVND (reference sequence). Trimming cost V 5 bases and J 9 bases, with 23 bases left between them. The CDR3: CASSPHSGGPVWPQHF. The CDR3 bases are TGTGCCAGTAGTCCTCACAGTGGGGGCCCAGTGTGGCCCCAGCATTTT.

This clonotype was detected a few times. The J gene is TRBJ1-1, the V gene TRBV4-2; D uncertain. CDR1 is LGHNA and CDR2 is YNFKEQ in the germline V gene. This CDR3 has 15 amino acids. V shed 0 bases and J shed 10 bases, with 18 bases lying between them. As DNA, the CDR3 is TGTGCCAGCAGCCAAGATCCGACGCATGGAGCTGTAGCTTTCTTT. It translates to CASSQDPTHGAVAFF.

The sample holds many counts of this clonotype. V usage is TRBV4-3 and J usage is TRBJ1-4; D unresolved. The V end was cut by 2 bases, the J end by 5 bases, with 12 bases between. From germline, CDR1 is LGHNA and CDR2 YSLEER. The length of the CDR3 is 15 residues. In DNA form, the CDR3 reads TGCGCCAGCAGCCAATGGAGAGCGATAAATGAAAAACTGTTTTTT. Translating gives CASSQWRAINEKLFF.

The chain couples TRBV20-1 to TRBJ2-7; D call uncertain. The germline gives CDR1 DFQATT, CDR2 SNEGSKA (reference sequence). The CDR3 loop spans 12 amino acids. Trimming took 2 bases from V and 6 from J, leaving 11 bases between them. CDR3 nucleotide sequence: TGCAGTGCTAGACGAGGAACGAGCGAGCAGTACTTC. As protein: CSARRGTSEQYF.

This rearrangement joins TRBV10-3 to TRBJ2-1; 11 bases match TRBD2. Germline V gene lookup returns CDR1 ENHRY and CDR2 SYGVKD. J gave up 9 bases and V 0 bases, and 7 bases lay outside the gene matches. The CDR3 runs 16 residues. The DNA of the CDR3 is TGTGCCATCAGTGAGTCGGCTAGCGGGGGGATGGTTGAGCAGTTCTTC. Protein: CAISESASGGMVEQFF.

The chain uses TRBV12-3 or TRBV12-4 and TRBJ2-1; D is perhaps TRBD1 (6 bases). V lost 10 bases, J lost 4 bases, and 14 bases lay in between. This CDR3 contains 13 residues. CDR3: CATTEDSYNEQFF. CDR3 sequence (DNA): TGTGCCACCACGGAGGACAGTTACAATGAGCAGTTCTTC.

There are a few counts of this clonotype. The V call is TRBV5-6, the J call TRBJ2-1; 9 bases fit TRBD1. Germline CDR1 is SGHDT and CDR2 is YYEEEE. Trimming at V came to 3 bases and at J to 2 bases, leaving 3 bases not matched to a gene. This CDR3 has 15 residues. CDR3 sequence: CASSSRDRAYNEQFF. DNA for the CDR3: TGTGCCAGCAGCTCCCGGGACAGGGCCTACAATGAGCAGTTCTTC.

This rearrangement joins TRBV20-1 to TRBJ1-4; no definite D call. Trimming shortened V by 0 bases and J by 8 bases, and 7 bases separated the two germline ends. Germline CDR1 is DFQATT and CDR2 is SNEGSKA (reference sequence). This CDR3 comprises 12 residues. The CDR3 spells CSARDRSEKLFF. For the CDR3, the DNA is TGCAGTGCTAGAGATCGATCCGAAAAACTGTTTTTT.

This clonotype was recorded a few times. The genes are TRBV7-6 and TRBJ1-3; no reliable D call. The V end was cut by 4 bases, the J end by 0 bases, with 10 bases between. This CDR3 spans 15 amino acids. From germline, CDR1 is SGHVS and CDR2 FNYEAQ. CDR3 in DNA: TGTGCCAGCAGCTCGACATCGTTCTCTGGAAACACCATATATTTT. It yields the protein CASSSTSFSGNTIYF.

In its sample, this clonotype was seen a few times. DNA for the CDR3: TGCGCCAGCAGCCAAGATTGGGGGCAGAGGAACACTGAAGCTTTCTTT. This translates into CASSQDWGQRNTEAFF. This chain uses TRBV4-3 with TRBJ1-1; D is possibly TRBD1 (6 bases). The V and J ends lost 0 bases and 1 base respectively, with 12 bases between them. The CDR3 totals 16 residues. From germline, CDR1 is LGHNA and CDR2 YSLEER.

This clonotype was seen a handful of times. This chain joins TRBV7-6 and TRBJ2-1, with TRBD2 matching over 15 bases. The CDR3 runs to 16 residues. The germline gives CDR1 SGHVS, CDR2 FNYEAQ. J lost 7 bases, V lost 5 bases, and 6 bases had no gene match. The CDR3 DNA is TGTGCCAGCAGCCAGGGACTAGCGGGGGGAGGGAATGAGCAGTTCTTC. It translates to CASSQGLAGGGNEQFF.

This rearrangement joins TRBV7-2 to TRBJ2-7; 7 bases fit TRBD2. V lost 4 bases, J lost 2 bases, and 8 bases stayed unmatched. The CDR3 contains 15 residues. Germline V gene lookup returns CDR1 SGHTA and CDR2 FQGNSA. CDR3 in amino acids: CASSWEGGLTYEQYF. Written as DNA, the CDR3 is TGTGCCAGCAGCTGGGAGGGCGGGCTTACCTACGAGCAGTACTTC.

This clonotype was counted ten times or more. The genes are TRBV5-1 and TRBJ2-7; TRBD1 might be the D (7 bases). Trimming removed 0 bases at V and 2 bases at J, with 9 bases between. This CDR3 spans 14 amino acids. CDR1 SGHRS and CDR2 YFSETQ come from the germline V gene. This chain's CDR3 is CASSLVRGAYEQYF. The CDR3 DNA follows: TGCGCCAGCAGCTTGGTCAGGGGGGCCTACGAGCAGTACTTC.

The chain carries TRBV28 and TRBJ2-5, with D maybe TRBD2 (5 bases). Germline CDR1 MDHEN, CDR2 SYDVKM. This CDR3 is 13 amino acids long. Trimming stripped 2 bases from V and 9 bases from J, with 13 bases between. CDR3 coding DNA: TGTGCCAGCAGTTTAGCGGGCATTGGGTCCCAGTACTTC. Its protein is CASSLAGIGSQYF.

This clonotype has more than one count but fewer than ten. The CDR3 loop is CASSRDWGASGGYEQYF. The CDR3 DNA reads as TGTGCCAGCAGCCGGGATTGGGGGGCTAGCGGGGGCTACGAGCAGTACTTC. The gene calls are TRBV3-1 and TRBJ2-7; 10 nucleotides match TRBD2. With 4 bases clipped from V and 3 bases from J, the junction kept 12 bases outside the gene matches. CDR1 is LGHDT, CDR2 YNNKEL, per germline (reference sequence). CDR3 length equals 17 residues.

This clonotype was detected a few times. CDR3 loop: CASSLILWGRQETQYF. CDR3 in DNA: TGTGCCAGCAGCTTAATCCTGTGGGGCAGGCAAGAGACCCAGTACTTC. The chain employs TRBV11-2 and TRBJ2-5, with D perhaps TRBD1 (5 bases). Germline V gene data show CDR1 as SGHAT and CDR2 as FQNNGV. Trimming removed 2 bases from V and 2 bases from J, with 15 bases in between. This CDR3 is 16 amino acids long. The full variable domain, its missing parts supplied by reference TRBV11-2 and TRBJ2-5, is EAGVAQSPRYKIIEKRQSVAFWCNPISGHATLYWYQQILGQGPKLLIQFQNNGVVDDSQLPKDRFSAERLKGVDSTLKIQPAKLEDSAVYLCASSLILWGRQETQYFGPGTRLLVL.

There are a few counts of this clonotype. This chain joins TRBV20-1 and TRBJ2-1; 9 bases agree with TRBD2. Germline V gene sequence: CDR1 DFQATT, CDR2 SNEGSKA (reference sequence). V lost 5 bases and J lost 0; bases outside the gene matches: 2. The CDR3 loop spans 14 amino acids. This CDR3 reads CSALSGSSYNEQFF. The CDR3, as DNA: TGCAGTGCTCTTAGCGGGAGCTCCTACAATGAGCAGTTCTTC.

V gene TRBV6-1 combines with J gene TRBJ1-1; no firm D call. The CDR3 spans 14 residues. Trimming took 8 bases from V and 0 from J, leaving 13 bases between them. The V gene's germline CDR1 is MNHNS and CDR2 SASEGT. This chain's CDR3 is CASWRWAVNTEAFF. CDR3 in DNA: TGTGCCAGCTGGAGATGGGCAGTGAACACTGAAGCTTTCTTT.

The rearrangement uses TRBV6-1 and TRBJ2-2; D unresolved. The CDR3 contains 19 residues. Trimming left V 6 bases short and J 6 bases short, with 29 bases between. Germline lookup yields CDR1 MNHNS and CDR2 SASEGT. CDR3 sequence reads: CASSPGSNSLRLRAGELFF. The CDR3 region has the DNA TGTGCCAGCAGCCCCGGCTCGAACAGCCTGAGGCTTAGAGCCGGGGAGCTGTTTTTT.

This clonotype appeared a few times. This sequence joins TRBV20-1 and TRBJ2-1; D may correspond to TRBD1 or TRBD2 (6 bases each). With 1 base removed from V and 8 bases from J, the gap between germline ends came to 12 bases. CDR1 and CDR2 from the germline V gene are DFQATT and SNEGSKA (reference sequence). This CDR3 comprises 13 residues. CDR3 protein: CSARAGGGDEQFF. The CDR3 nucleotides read TGCAGTGCTAGAGCCGGGGGCGGCGATGAGCAGTTCTTC.

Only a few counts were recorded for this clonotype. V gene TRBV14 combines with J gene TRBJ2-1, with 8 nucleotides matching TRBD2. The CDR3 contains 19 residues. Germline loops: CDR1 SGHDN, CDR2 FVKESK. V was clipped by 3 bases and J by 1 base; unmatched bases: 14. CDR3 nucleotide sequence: TGTGCCAGCAGCCATGCCGGGTTATTAGCGGGATTATCCTACAATGAGCAGTTCTTC. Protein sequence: CASSHAGLLAGLSYNEQFF. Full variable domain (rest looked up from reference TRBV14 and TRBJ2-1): EAGVTQFPSHSVIEKGQTVTLRCDPISGHDNLYWYRRVMGKEIKFLLHFVKESKQDESGMPNNRFLAERTGGTYSTLKVQPAELEDSGVYFCASSHAGLLAGLSYNEQFFGPGTRLTVL.

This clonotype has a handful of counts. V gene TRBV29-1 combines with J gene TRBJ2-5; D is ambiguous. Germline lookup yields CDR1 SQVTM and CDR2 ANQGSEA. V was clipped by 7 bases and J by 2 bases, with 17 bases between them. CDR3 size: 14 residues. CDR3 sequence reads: CSARRLRKQETQYF. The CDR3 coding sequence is TGCAGCGCCCGACGGCTCCGTAAACAAGAGACCCAGTACTTC.

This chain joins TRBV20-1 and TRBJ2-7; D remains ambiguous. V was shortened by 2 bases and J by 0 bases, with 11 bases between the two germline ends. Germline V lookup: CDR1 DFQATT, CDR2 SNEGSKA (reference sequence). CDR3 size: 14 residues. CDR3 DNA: TGCAGTGCTAGATGGGTACAATCCTCCTACGAGCAGTACTTC. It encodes CSARWVQSSYEQYF.

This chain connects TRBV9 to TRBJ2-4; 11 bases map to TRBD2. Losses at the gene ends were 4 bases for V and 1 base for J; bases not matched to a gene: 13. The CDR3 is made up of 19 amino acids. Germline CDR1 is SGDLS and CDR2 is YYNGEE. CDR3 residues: CASSPGQLAGGLAKNIQYF. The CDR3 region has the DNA TGTGCCAGCAGCCCGGGACAGTTAGCGGGAGGGCTGGCCAAAAACATTCAGTACTTC. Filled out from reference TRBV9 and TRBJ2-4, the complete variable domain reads DSGVTQTPKHLITATGQRVTLRCSPRSGDLSVYWYQQSLDQGLQFLIQYYNGEERAKGNILERFSAQQFPDLHSELNLSSLELGDSALYFCASSPGQLAGGLAKNIQYFGAGTRLSVL.